The rows below give T cell receptor beta chains drawn from one sample of a study of cytomegalovirus exposure and HLA in healthy donors. TCRdb keeps only in-frame clones here, not all; method: immunoSEQ multiplex PCR. There are about 110,000 clones in the sample; approximately 71% occur only once, and 5.4% lies in the top ten. What was sequenced was PBMCs. Source of these receptors: a woman in her 70s in good health and CMV-seropositive. CDR3s include the opening cysteine and the closing phenylalanine or tryptophan. Fields, in order: J gene, V gene, D gene, clone size, CDR3 DNA, CDR3 protein. D genes are given only for firm matches. Size is omitted from some rows. Given values are once, few, many or a class for expanded clones.

J: TRBJ2-1
V: TRBV19
D: TRBD1
size: -
DNA: TGTGCCAGTAGTACCGGGACAGGGGGCCGTGAGCAGTTCTTC
CDR3: CASSTGTGGREQFF

J: TRBJ2-5
V: TRBV7-2
D: -
size: -
DNA: TGTGCCAGCAGTCCTCCCGGGGGGACCCAGTACTTC
CDR3: CASSPPGGTQYF

J: TRBJ1-5
V: TRBV19
D: TRBD1
size: -
DNA: TGTGCCACCCTTCCGACAGGGATGGGAAGCAATCAGCCCCAGCATTTT
CDR3: CATLPTGMGSNQPQHF

J: TRBJ2-7
V: TRBV7-3
D: -
size: -
DNA: TGTGCCAGCAGCGTTTCCGTTGGAGGGCAGTACGAGCAGTACTTC
CDR3: CASSVSVGGQYEQYF

J: TRBJ2-1
V: TRBV7-2
D: TRBD1
size: once
DNA: TGTGCCAGCAGCTTACAACAGGGGTATGAGCAGTTCTTC
CDR3: CASSLQQGYEQFF

J: TRBJ2-5
V: TRBV4-1
D: -
size: few
DNA: TGCGCCAGCAGCCAAGAAACTAGCTGGGAGACCCAGTACTTC
CDR3: CASSQETSWETQYF

J: TRBJ2-5
V: TRBV6-5
D: -
size: -
DNA: TGTGCCAGCAGTCCAGGAGGGACTGGCGTGACCCAGTACTTC
CDR3: CASSPGGTGVTQYF

J: TRBJ2-2
V: TRBV27
D: TRBD2
size: -
DNA: TGTGCCAGCCGGGGCGGGGGGGCTGGCAACGGGGAGCTGTTTTTT
CDR3: CASRGGGAGNGELFF

J: TRBJ1-2
V: TRBV5-1
D: TRBD1
size: -
DNA: TGCGCCAGCAGCTCACAGGGGACAAACTATGGCTACACCTTC
CDR3: CASSSQGTNYGYTF

J: TRBJ1-5
V: TRBV5-1
D: TRBD1
size: once
DNA: TGCGCCAGCAGCTTGGGACAGGGGGAACAGCCCCAGCATTTT
CDR3: CASSLGQGEQPQHF

J: TRBJ2-7
V: TRBV6-1
D: TRBD2
size: few
DNA: TGTGCCAGCATGAACCATGGCGGGAGCTCCTACGAGCAGTACTTC
CDR3: CASMNHGGSSYEQYF

J: TRBJ2-7
V: TRBV6-1
D: TRBD1
size: once
DNA: TGTGCCAGCAGGCATGCCGGGACAGCCACCTACGAGCAGTACTTC
CDR3: CASRHAGTATYEQYF

J: TRBJ1-5
V: TRBV19
D: TRBD1
size: -
DNA: TGTGCCAGCACCTCGGACAGGGGGCTTCAGCCCCAGCATTTT
CDR3: CASTSDRGLQPQHF

J: TRBJ1-5
V: TRBV7-8
D: -
size: -
DNA: TGTGCCAGCAGCCCCCAGGGATCGTTCAATCAGCCCCAGCATTTT
CDR3: CASSPQGSFNQPQHF

J: TRBJ2-1
V: TRBV5-1
D: TRBD2
size: -
DNA: TGCGCCAGCAGCTTGGTAAGGGCTAGCGGATTCTCCTACAATGAGCAGTTCTTC
CDR3: CASSLVRASGFSYNEQFF

J: TRBJ2-3
V: TRBV30
D: TRBD1
size: -
DNA: TGTGCCTGGAGTGTGGGGAATACAGGGGGCCGCACAGATACGCAGTATTTT
CDR3: CAWSVGNTGGRTDTQYF

J: TRBJ1-6
V: TRBV18
D: -
size: -
DNA: TGTGCCAGCTCACCAACCTTCGGGGGTTCCTATAATTCACCCCTCCACTTT
CDR3: CASSPTFGGSYNSPLHF

J: TRBJ2-1
V: TRBV7-6
D: TRBD1
size: -
DNA: TGTGCCAGCAGCTCTCCGGGACAGGGGGCGGAAGATGAGCAGTTCTTC
CDR3: CASSSPGQGAEDEQFF

J: TRBJ2-2
V: TRBV30
D: -
size: -
DNA: TGTGCCTGGAGCGCTATCACCGGGGAGCTGTTTTTT
CDR3: CAWSAITGELFF

J: TRBJ2-7
V: TRBV7-8
D: -
size: -
DNA: TGTGCCAGCAGCTCCACCCAAACGGGGGGCCACTACGAGCAGTACTTC
CDR3: CASSSTQTGGHYEQYF

J: TRBJ1-1
V: TRBV9
D: -
size: -
DNA: TGTGCCAGCAGCGTGGGCCTAGCGAACACTGAAGCTTTCTTT
CDR3: CASSVGLANTEAFF

J: TRBJ2-3
V: TRBV9
D: TRBD2
size: few
DNA: TGTGCCAGCAGCTTGGGACTAGCGGAGAGCACAGATACGCAGTATTTT
CDR3: CASSLGLAESTDTQYF

J: TRBJ2-7
V: TRBV6-5
D: -
size: -
DNA: TGTGCCAGCAAGGGGGGGGTCTCCTACGAGCAGTACTTC
CDR3: CASKGGVSYEQYF

J: TRBJ2-2
V: TRBV19
D: -
size: few
DNA: TGTGCCAGTAGTATCTCTCCCTATTACACCGGGGAGCTGTTTTTT
CDR3: CASSISPYYTGELFF

J: TRBJ1-1
V: TRBV29-1
D: -
size: once
DNA: TGCAGCGTTATCGACGGGGGGGGCACTGAAGCTTTCTTT
CDR3: CSVIDGGGTEAFF

J: TRBJ1-1
V: TRBV6-1
D: TRBD1
size: -
DNA: TGTGCCAGCAGGGCTACACAGGGGGCTACCACTGAAGCTTTCTTT
CDR3: CASRATQGATTEAFF

J: TRBJ2-3
V: TRBV4-3
D: -
size: -
DNA: TGCGCCAGCAGCCCCGGGTTACCCACAGATACGCAGTATTTT
CDR3: CASSPGLPTDTQYF

J: TRBJ2-7
V: TRBV6-5
D: -
size: -
DNA: TGTGCCAGCAGTCCCCAAGGGGGACAAGGCTACGAGCAGTACTTC
CDR3: CASSPQGGQGYEQYF

J: TRBJ2-3
V: TRBV7-8
D: TRBD1
size: -
DNA: TGTGCCAGCAGCTTAACCAGGGGGCTAAGCACAGATACGCAGTATTTT
CDR3: CASSLTRGLSTDTQYF

J: TRBJ2-1
V: TRBV14
D: TRBD1
size: -
DNA: TGTGCCAGCAGCTACCGGGACAGGGTCTACAATGAGCAGTTCTTC
CDR3: CASSYRDRVYNEQFF

J: TRBJ2-3
V: TRBV10-1
D: TRBD2
size: -
DNA: TGCGCCAGCAGTGAGAAACAGCGGGGAACTAGGGATACGCAGTATTTT
CDR3: CASSEKQRGTRDTQYF

J: TRBJ1-1
V: TRBV5-8
D: -
size: few
DNA: TGTGCCAGCGGAACCCAGGGTGCAGCTTTCTTT
CDR3: CASGTQGAAFF

J: TRBJ2-7
V: TRBV11-2
D: -
size: -
DNA: TGTGCCAGCAGGAAGGGGGTGGACGAGCAGTACTTC
CDR3: CASRKGVDEQYF

J: TRBJ2-7
V: TRBV5-6
D: TRBD2
size: -
DNA: TGTGCCAGCAGCTTAGACAGCGGGGCCGGGACCTACGAGCAGTACTTC
CDR3: CASSLDSGAGTYEQYF

J: TRBJ2-5
V: TRBV7-9
D: TRBD1
size: few
DNA: TGTGCCAGCAGCTTAGGTGGGGGACAGGGTCAGCAAGAGACCCAGTACTTC
CDR3: CASSLGGGQGQQETQYF

J: TRBJ2-1
V: TRBV4-3
D: -
size: -
DNA: TGCGCCAGCAGCCAAGATATAGTAAATGAGCAGTTCTTC
CDR3: CASSQDIVNEQFF

J: TRBJ1-2
V: TRBV6-1
D: -
size: -
DNA: TGTGCCACCTTGTTAGGGGCAAAGGGTGGCTACACCTTC
CDR3: CATLLGAKGGYTF

J: TRBJ2-1
V: TRBV1
D: -
size: -
DNA: TGCACCAGCAGCCAGAGCGGGACCGCGCTTAATGAGCAGTTCTTC
CDR3: CTSSQSGTALNEQFF

J: TRBJ1-5
V: TRBV19
D: -
size: -
DNA: TGTGCCAGTAGTCAGGCTCATAGCGGTCAGCCCCAGCATTTT
CDR3: CASSQAHSGQPQHF

J: TRBJ2-7
V: TRBV9
D: TRBD1
size: few
DNA: TGTGCCAGCAGCGTAGGACGGACAGGGCTCTACGAGCAGTACTTC
CDR3: CASSVGRTGLYEQYF

J: TRBJ1-4
V: TRBV7-2
D: -
size: -
DNA: TGTGCCAGCCGTAAGGGGGCAACTAATGAAAAACTGTTTTTT
CDR3: CASRKGATNEKLFF

J: TRBJ2-5
V: TRBV20-1
D: -
size: once
DNA: TGCAGTGCTAGGGCTCAAGAGACCCAGTACTTC
CDR3: CSARAQETQYF

J: TRBJ2-2
V: TRBV10-3
D: -
size: -
DNA: TGTGCCATTCCTCTAGGGACTCTGAACACCGGGGAGCTGTTTTTT
CDR3: CAIPLGTLNTGELFF

J: TRBJ2-6
V: TRBV7-2
D: -
size: -
DNA: TGTGCCAGCAGCTTAGGTCAGGCCTCTGGGGCCAACGTCCTGACTTTC
CDR3: CASSLGQASGANVLTF

J: TRBJ2-7
V: TRBV6-6
D: TRBD1
size: -
DNA: TGTGCCAGCAGTTCCTCCGGGACAGGAGGCGAGCAGTACTTC
CDR3: CASSSSGTGGEQYF

J: TRBJ1-1
V: TRBV7-8
D: -
size: -
DNA: TGTGCCAGCAGCCTCTTGGGGGGAGCTTTCTTT
CDR3: CASSLLGGAFF

J: TRBJ2-3
V: TRBV5-1
D: -
size: -
DNA: TGCGCCAGCAGCCCTGACAGGTTAGCTGATACGCAGTATTTT
CDR3: CASSPDRLADTQYF

J: TRBJ2-7
V: TRBV4-1
D: -
size: -
DNA: TGCGCCAGCAGCCAAGACACCGCCGTTCGCGGGCAGTACTTC
CDR3: CASSQDTAVRGQYF

J: TRBJ2-5
V: TRBV7-7
D: -
size: -
DNA: TGTGCTAGCAGCTTAGCCAGGGGAGTCCAAGAGACCCAGTACTTC
CDR3: CASSLARGVQETQYF

J: TRBJ1-1
V: TRBV18
D: -
size: -
DNA: TGTGCCAGCTCACCACCCGGGGTGAACACTGAAGCTTTCTTT
CDR3: CASSPPGVNTEAFF

J: TRBJ1-1
V: TRBV5-1
D: -
size: -
DNA: TGCGCCAGCAGCGGCCCGGGGGGGAACACTGAAGCTTTCTTT
CDR3: CASSGPGGNTEAFF

J: TRBJ1-3
V: TRBV6-5
D: TRBD1
size: few
DNA: TGTGCCAGCAGTTTCCGGACAGGGGGTAATGGAAACACCATATATTTT
CDR3: CASSFRTGGNGNTIYF

J: TRBJ1-3
V: TRBV5-1
D: TRBD1
size: -
DNA: TGCGCCAGCAGCTTGGAGGGACAGTCGGGAAACACCATATATTTT
CDR3: CASSLEGQSGNTIYF

J: TRBJ2-7
V: TRBV6-5
D: TRBD1
size: -
DNA: TGTGCCAGCAGAGGGACAGTGGGCTACGAGCAGTACTTC
CDR3: CASRGTVGYEQYF

J: TRBJ2-5
V: TRBV5-6
D: TRBD2
size: -
DNA: TGTGCCAGCAGCTTAGGCGGGGGGGCCGGAGAGACCCAGTACTTC
CDR3: CASSLGGGAGETQYF

J: TRBJ2-5
V: TRBV5-8
D: TRBD2
size: -
DNA: TGTGCCAGCAGCCCGGGACTAGCGGGGGGGCAAGAGACCCAGTACTTC
CDR3: CASSPGLAGGQETQYF

J: TRBJ1-1
V: TRBV7-2
D: TRBD1
size: -
DNA: TGTGCCAGCAGCCTGGACAGGGCAGGCACTGAAGCTTTCTTT
CDR3: CASSLDRAGTEAFF

J: TRBJ2-7
V: TRBV29-1
D: -
size: -
DNA: TGCAGCGTTCGTCGGGAGAACGAGCAGTACTTC
CDR3: CSVRRENEQYF

J: TRBJ1-2
V: TRBV19
D: TRBD1
size: -
DNA: TGTGCCAGTAGTTCCCTCAGGGGGCAAAGTGGCTACACCTTC
CDR3: CASSSLRGQSGYTF

J: TRBJ1-5
V: TRBV5-5
D: -
size: few
DNA: TGTGCCAGCAGCTTGTTTGTGGGTACAGGGAGTCAGCCCCAGCATTTT
CDR3: CASSLFVGTGSQPQHF